A single sample is the source of the 5 T cell receptor beta chains below, sequenced in a study of control samples from healthy donors and cancer patients. The repertoire was sequenced with immunoSEQ multiplex PCR; TCRdb's copy has only in-frame clones and lacks some. The table records around 150,000 clones, 80% to 90% of them present only once. The sample taken for sequencing was blood. These receptors were collected from a man aged 25-45 years in good health.

The V call is TRBV7-3, the J call TRBJ1-3; 8 bases align to TRBD1. Germline CDR1 reads SGHTA; CDR2 reads FQGTGA. V dropped 4 bases and J dropped 0; count of bases not matched to a gene: 8. The CDR3 covers 17 residues. The CDR3 nucleotides are TGTGCCAGCAGCTCGCAGGGGGCGACTCTCTCTGGAAACACCATATATTTT. Its protein is CASSSQGATLSGNTIYF.

In the case of this clone: Additional DNA sequences in this sample encode the identical CDR3. CDR3 DNA sequence: TGTGCCAGCAGCCCGTACTACGAGCAGTACTTC. The encoded protein is CASSPYYEQYF. The rearrangement uses TRBV6-2 or TRBV6-3 and TRBJ2-7, with D unresolved. Germline V lookup: CDR1 MNHEY, CDR2 SVGEGT. CDR3 size: 11 residues. Between the trimmed V and J ends, which lost 6 bases and 3 bases, there was a span of 6 bases.

The V call is TRBV5-1, the J call TRBJ2-1, with 16 bases aligning to TRBD2. This CDR3 contains 16 residues. The J segment lost 7 bases and the V segment lost 3 bases, leaving 4 bases of the junction unmatched. CDR1 is SGHRS and CDR2 is YFSETQ in the germline V gene. In nucleotides, the CDR3 is TGCGCCAGCAGCTCGGAGGGACTAGCGGGAGGGAATGAGCAGTTCTTC. Amino acid sequence: CASSSEGLAGGNEQFF.

The chain has TRBV7-3 and TRBJ2-2; TRBD1 aligns across 8 bases. V lost 3 bases to trimming and J lost 1 base; unmatched junction nucleotides: 4. From germline, CDR1 is SGHTA and CDR2 FQGTGA. This CDR3 is built from 16 residues. CDR3 coding DNA: TGTGCCAGCAGCTTTGCAGGGGGCGGGAACACCGGGGAGCTGTTTTTT. Translating it yields CASSFAGGGNTGELFF.

The rearrangement links TRBV5-5 to TRBJ1-1; tentative D call: TRBD1 (5 bases). Germline values: CDR1 SGHKS, CDR2 YYEKEE (reference sequence). V was cut by 0 bases and J by 4 bases, with 13 bases left in between. This CDR3 contains 15 residues. The CDR3, as DNA: TGTGCCAGCAGCTTGGGGGGCACAATGAGCACTGAAGCTTTCTTT. Amino acids: CASSLGGTMSTEAFF. The full variable domain, completed using reference TRBV5-5 and TRBJ1-1, is DAGVTQSPTHLIKTRGQQVTLRCSPISGHKSVSWYQQVLGQGPQFIFQYYEKEERGRGNFPDRFSARQFPNYSSELNVNALLLGDSALYLCASSLGGTMSTEAFFGQGTRLTVV.